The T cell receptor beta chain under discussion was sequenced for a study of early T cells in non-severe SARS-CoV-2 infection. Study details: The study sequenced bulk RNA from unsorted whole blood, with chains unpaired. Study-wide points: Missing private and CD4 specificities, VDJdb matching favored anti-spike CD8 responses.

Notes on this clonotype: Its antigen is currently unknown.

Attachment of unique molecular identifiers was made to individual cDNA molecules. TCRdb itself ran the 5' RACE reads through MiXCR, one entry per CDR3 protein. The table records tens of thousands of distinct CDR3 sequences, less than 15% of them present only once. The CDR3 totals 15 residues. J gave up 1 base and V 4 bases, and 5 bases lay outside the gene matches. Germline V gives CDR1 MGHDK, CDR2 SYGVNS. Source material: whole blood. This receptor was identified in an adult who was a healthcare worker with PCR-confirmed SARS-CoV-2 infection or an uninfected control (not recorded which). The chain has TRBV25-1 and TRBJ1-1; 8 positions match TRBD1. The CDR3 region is CASSGDRGWNTEAFF. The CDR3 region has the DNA TGTGCCAGCAGTGGAGACAGGGGTTGGAACACTGAAGCTTTCTTT.